A selection of T cell receptor beta chains follows, all from one sample in a study of cytomegalovirus exposure and HLA in healthy donors. Method: immunoSEQ multiplex PCR; TCRdb's copy keeps in-frame clones and lacks some. This sample has around 50,000 clones, with 85% to 95% found just once. Sequencing was performed on PBMCs. The receptors were sampled from a woman aged 18 to 35 in good health and CMV-seronegative. CDR3s leave out the opening cysteine and the closing phenylalanine or tryptophan.

>TRBV6-1
ATQRVLAKNIQY
>TRBV2
ASSEGQGKQPQH
>TRBV5-8
ASSLRGGDHSGANVLT
>TRBV2
ANRTQGNTEAF
>TRBV19
ASSIPRGGWEPQH
>TRBV9
ASSVVSTAYEQF
>TRBV27
ASSRTSGVSYEQY
>TRBV4-1
ASSRDLGRGNEQF
>TRBV27
ASSPGTGGELF
>TRBV2
ASREQGWGYGYT